The clone carrying this T cell receptor beta chain was counted once. The CDR3 length is 11 residues. V lost 8 bases, J lost 1 base, and 5 bases lay in between. Germline CDR1 is SEHNR and CDR2 is FQNEAQ (reference sequence). Measured with immunoSEQ multiplex PCR; TCRdb has only the in-frame clones, and not every one. The sample lists around 180,000 clones, over 75% occurring once. These data are taken from a study of T cell responses to AZD1222 COVID-19 vaccine. Background on the study: Pooled samples include second doses given at about 4 or 12 weeks.

This chain joins TRBV7-9 and TRBJ1-1; no definite D call. Source: peripheral blood, taken on day 0 of AZD1222 vaccination. The receptor was isolated from an adult in good health. The CDR3 loop reads CASQGNTEAFF. As DNA, the CDR3 is TGTGCCAGCCAAGGGAACACTGAAGCTTTCTTT.